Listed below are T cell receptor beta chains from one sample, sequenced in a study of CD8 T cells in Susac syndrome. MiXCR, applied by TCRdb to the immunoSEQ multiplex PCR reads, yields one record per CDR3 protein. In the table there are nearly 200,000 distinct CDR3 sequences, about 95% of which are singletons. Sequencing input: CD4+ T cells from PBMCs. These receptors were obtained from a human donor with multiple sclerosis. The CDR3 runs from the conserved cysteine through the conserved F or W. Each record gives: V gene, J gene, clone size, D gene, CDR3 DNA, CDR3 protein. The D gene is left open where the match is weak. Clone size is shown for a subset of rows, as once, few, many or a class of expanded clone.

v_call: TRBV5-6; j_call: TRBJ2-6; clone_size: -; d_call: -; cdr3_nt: TGTGCCAGCAGCCCAAGGCTCTCTGGGGCCAACGTCCTGACTTTC; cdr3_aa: CASSPRLSGANVLTF
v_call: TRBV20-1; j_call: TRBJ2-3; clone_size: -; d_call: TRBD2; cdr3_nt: TGCAGTGCCCTCGCGGGGGTGACAGATACGCAGTATTTT; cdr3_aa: CSALAGVTDTQYF
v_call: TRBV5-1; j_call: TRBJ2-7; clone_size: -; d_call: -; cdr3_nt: TGCGCCAGCAGCTTGGCTCGCGCAGGGGACAAGTACTTC; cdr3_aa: CASSLARAGDKYF
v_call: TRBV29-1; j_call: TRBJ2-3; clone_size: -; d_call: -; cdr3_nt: TGCAACGTAGAGGAGGGTTCAGATACGCAGTATTTT; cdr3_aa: CNVEEGSDTQYF
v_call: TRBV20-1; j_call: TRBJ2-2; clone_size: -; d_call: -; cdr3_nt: TGCAGTGCTAGAGAGGGCACCGGGGAGCTGTTTTTT; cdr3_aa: CSAREGTGELFF
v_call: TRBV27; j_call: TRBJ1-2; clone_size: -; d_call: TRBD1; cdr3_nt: TGTGCCAGCAGTTCTGCGGGACAGCATAACTATGGCTACACCTTC; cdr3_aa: CASSSAGQHNYGYTF
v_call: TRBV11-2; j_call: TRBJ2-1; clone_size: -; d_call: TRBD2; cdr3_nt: TGTGCCAGCAGCCAAGCGGGGGGCTCCTACAATGAGCAGTTCTTC; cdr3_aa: CASSQAGGSYNEQFF
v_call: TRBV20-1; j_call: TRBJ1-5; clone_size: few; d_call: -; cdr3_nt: TGCAGTGCCCGTCTCCCTGGTCAGCCCCAGCATTTT; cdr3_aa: CSARLPGQPQHF
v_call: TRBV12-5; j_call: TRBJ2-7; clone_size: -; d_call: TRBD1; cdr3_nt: TGTGCTAGTGGATTCGATCGACCCGGGACAGGTTCCTACGAGCAGTACTTC; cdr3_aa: CASGFDRPGTGSYEQYF
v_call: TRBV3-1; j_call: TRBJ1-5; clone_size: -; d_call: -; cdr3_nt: TGTGCCAGCAGCCAAGAGTACAATCAGCCCCAGCATTTT; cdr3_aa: CASSQEYNQPQHF
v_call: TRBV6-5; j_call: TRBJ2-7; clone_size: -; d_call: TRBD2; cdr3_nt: TGTGCCAGCAGCCAACTAGCGGGAAGCCACTACGAGCAGTACTTC; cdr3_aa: CASSQLAGSHYEQYF
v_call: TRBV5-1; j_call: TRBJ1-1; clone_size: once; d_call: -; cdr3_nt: TGCGCCAGCAGCTTGGAGAAGTTGAACACTGAAGCTTTCTTT; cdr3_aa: CASSLEKLNTEAFF
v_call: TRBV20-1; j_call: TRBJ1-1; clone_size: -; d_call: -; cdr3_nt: TGCAGTGCTACAGATCTAAGCACTGAAGCTTTCTTT; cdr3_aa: CSATDLSTEAFF
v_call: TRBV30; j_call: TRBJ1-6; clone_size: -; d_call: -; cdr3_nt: TGTGCCTGGAGTGTAAAAGACGGACTGAATTCACCCCTCCACTTT; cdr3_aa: CAWSVKDGLNSPLHF
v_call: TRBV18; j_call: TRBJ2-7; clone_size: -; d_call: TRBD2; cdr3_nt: TGTGCCAGCTCCCAGGGACTACCCTACGAGCAGTACTTC; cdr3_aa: CASSQGLPYEQYF
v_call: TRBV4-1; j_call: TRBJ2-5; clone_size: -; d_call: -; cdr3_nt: TGCGCCAGCAGCCAAGCGCTAGGTGGGGCCCAAGAGACCCAGTACTTC; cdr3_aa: CASSQALGGAQETQYF
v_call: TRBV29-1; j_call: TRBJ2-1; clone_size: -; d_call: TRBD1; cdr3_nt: TGCAGCGCTACAGGGGGCTCCGTTTTCCCGACGTTCTTC; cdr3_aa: CSATGGSVFPTFF
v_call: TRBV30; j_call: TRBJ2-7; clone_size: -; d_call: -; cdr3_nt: TGTGCCTGGAGTGGAACCGTGGCGGCCTACGAGCAGTACTTC; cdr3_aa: CAWSGTVAAYEQYF
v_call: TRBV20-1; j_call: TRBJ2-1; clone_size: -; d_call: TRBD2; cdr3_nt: TGCAGTGCTAGAGTAGCGGGGGGGCTGTATGAGCAGTTCTTC; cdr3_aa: CSARVAGGLYEQFF
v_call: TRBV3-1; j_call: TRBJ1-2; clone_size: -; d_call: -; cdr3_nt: TGTGCCAGCAGCCAAGACAGGGCGGGTGGCTACACCTTC; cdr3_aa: CASSQDRAGGYTF
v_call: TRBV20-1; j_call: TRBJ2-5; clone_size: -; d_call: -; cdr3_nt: TGCAGTGCGGACGGGACGACTCGGGGCGCAGAGGAGACCCAGTACTTC; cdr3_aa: CSADGTTRGAEETQYF
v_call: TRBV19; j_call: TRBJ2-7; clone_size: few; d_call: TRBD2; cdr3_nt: TGTGCCAGTAGTCCGGAGCGGGGATACGAGCAGTACTTC; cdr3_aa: CASSPERGYEQYF
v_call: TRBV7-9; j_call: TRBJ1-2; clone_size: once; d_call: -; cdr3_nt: TGTGCCAGCAGCTATTCGGGCACTTATGGCTACACCTTC; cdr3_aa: CASSYSGTYGYTF
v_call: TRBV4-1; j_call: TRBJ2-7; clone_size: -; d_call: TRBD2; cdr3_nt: TGCGCCAGCAGCCCTCGGATTCCGGGACTAGCGGGGGGAAGCTCCTACGAGCAGTACTTC; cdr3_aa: CASSPRIPGLAGGSSYEQYF
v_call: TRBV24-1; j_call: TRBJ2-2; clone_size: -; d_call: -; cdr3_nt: TGTGCCACCAGCCCTGGGGGGATACTGAACACCGGGGAGCTGTTTTTT; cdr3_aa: CATSPGGILNTGELFF
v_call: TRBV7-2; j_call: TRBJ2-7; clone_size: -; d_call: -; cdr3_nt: TGTGCCAGCAGCCCAAGGGCGGGGAGGAACGAGCAGTACTTC; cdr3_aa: CASSPRAGRNEQYF
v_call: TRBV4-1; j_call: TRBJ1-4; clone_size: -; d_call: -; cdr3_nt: TGCGCCAGCAGCCAAGAGCACGGACGGCTTGAAAAACTGTTTTTT; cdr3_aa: CASSQEHGRLEKLFF
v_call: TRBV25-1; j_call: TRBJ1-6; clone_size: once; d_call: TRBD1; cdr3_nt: TGTGCCAGCAGTTACCGGGACAGTAATTCACCCCTCCACTTT; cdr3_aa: CASSYRDSNSPLHF
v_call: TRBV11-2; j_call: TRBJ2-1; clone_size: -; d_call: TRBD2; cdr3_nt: TGTGCCAGCAGCTTGGGGCTAGCGGGAATCAGGAATGAGCAGTTCTTC; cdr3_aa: CASSLGLAGIRNEQFF
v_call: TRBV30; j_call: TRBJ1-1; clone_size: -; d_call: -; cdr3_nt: TGTGCCTGGAGTGTGGGACTGCCCAACGGTGAAGCTTTCTTT; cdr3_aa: CAWSVGLPNGEAFF
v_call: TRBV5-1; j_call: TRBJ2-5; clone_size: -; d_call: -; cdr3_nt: TGCGCCAGCAGCGTCGGGGAACTACATGGGAAGACCCAGTACTTC; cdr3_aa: CASSVGELHGKTQYF
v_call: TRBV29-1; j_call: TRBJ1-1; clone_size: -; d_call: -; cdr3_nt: TGCAGCGTTGATGCAGACAGGTTAGGTGAAGCTTTCTTT; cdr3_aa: CSVDADRLGEAFF
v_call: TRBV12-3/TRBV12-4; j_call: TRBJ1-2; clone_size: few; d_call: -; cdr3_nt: TGTGCCAGCAGTTTGAACAGACCCTATGGCTACACCTTC; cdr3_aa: CASSLNRPYGYTF
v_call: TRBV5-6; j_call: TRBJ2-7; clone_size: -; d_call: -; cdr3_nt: TGTGCCAGCAGCTTGCGGGACTACGAGCAGTACTTC; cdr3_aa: CASSLRDYEQYF
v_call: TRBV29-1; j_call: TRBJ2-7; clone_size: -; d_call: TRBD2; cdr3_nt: TGCAGCGTTGATATCTCGGGGAGGGCGTACGAGCAGTACTTC; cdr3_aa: CSVDISGRAYEQYF
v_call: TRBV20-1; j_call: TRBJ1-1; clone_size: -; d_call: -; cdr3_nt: TGCAGTGCTCGGGAGGCACGGGACACTGAAGCTTTCTTT; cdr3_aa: CSAREARDTEAFF
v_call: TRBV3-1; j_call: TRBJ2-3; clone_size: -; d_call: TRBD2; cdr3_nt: TGTGCCAGCAGCCAGAGCGGGGCTACGCAGTATTTT; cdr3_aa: CASSQSGATQYF
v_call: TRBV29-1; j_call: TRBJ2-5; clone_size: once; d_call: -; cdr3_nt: TGCAGCGTTATGCGGACCGGGTTCCAAGAGACCCAGTACTTC; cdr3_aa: CSVMRTGFQETQYF
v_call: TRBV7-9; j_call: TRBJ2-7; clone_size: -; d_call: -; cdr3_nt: TGTGCCAGCAGCTTAGCCGGGACACCCTACGAGCAGTACTTC; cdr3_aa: CASSLAGTPYEQYF
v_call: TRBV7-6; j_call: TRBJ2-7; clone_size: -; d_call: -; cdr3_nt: TGTGCCAGCAGCTTTCATCGGGAGCAGTACTTC; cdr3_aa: CASSFHREQYF
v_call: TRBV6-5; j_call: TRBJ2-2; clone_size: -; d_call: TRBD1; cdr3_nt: TGTGCCAGTGGGGACAGCGCGAACACCGGGGAGCTGTTTTTT; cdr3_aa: CASGDSANTGELFF